The source of this T cell receptor beta chain is a study of blood T cell repertoires in COVID-19. Study-wide context: There were acute and convalescent COVID-19 samples, and they came from the United States, Italy and Spain. The analysed material was cDNA or gDNA that came from T cells, B-cell-depleted T cells, or PBMCs.

Original data processing: Amplification with reference gene primers provided the estimates of nucleated cell counts. Some clones are missing from TCRdb's copy, which holds only in-frame ones; the method was immunoSEQ multiplex PCR. V and J calls and clone size are as listed in that table; D and trimming were resolved from the DNA. This table holds 140,000 to 150,000 clones, roughly 87% found once. Input material: peripheral blood. The receptor was derived from a human donor in a cohort sampled during active COVID-19.

The CDR3 loop reads CASSPQTDTQYF. CDR3 nucleotides: TGTGCCAGTAGCCCACAGACAGATACGCAGTATTTT. This chain joins TRBV19 and TRBJ2-3; D remains ambiguous. Deletions cut 6 bases from V and 3 bases from J, with 7 bases between. CDR1 is LNHDA and CDR2 is SQIVND in the germline V gene (reference sequence). CDR3 length: 12 residues.